This T cell receptor (beta chain) comes out of a study of cytomegalovirus exposure and HLA in healthy donors. Overall study results and limits: When analyzed later, a missense DCLRE1C variant was found to be linked to TCR beta V- and J-gene trimming.

About this clone: What it binds is unknown.

The PCR was carried out with 60 Vbeta primers and 13 Jbeta primers. Profiling relied on immunoSEQ multiplex PCR, and the TCRdb table lists in-frame clones only, not all of them. Of tens of thousands of clones in the sample, around 74% were seen once. CDR1 is GTSNPN and CDR2 is SVGIG in the germline V gene (reference sequence). V lost 4 bases and J 11 bases, leaving 14 bases between the germline ends. The CDR3 runs 11 residues. The sample comprised PBMCs. This TCR derives from a woman in her fifties or sixties in good health and CMV-seropositive. The V gene is TRBV30, the J gene TRBJ1-1; a possible D gene is TRBD1 (6 bases). The CDR3 bases are TGTGCCTGGAAAGAGCGGACAGCGGCTTTCTTT. It is translated as CAWKERTAAFF.